Reported below is one TCR beta chain. The antigen this receptor binds is unknown. No base qualities exist here, and no much larger clone lies one base off it. The treatment or condition label for this specimen denotes: in vitro stimulation with specific CMV peptide epitopes to enrich CMV-specific T cells. These data originate in a study of T cell repertoires in cytomegalovirus infection (dated by TCRdb to the late 2010s). For context, the study as a whole: Peptide stimulations targeted recently identified HLA-C-restricted CMV epitopes, whose presentation resists viral immunomodulation, together with well-studied HLA-B-restricted epitopes. The HLA type of each donor mattered for the analysis, because public TCR beta signatures pointed to carriage of CMV infection along with the matching HLA type. Paper-wide results and their limitations: The ex vivo response was dominated by HLA-C-restricted CMV-specific TCR beta clonotypes, which also provided the single most frequent clonotype in two of eight donors. In both this cohort and an independent cohort of 352 donors, the cumulative frequency of public TCR beta family members distinguished carriers of CMV infection plus the relevant HLA type.

The germline V gene gives CDR1 as SGHTA and CDR2 as FQGTGA. The CDR3 sequence holds 14 residues, the cysteine and phenylalanine included. Solely the CDR3 DNA is kept, with 42 bases framed from the first base. Germline trimming: 0 bases from V, 7 bases from J; junction bases outside gene matches: 1. The sequencer was an Illumina HiSeq 1500. TCRdb took the public reads, trimmed them with fastp at Q25, ran MiXCR for clone calling and kept in-frame beta chains. CDR3 protein duplicates are merged, each entry listing the most common genes and DNA. The sample table contains approximately 100,000 distinct CDR3 sequences; only one count was recorded for under 45% of them. The ten most abundant clones make up just under 75% of the sample.

This clonotype was obtained from a human donor in good health (CMV status not recorded). Some clones in this sample may be carry-over from other donors' samples. Recombination joined TRBV7-3 with TRBJ2-1, with 9 bases in between that match TRBD1. Sample: CD8+ T cells from cultured PBMCs, taken from culture after CMV antigen stimulation. CDR3 loop: CASSLTQGANEQFF. The sequence in DNA is TGTGCCAGCAGCTTAACACAGGGGGCGAATGAGCAGTTCTTC.